A single sample is the source of the 17 T cell receptor beta chains below, sequenced in a study of T cell repertoires in cytomegalovirus infection. TCRdb fed the reads into MiXCR, producing one record per CDR3 protein. Counted here are approximately 320,000 distinct CDR3 sequences, 9.5% occurring once; the ten biggest clones make up roughly 4.5%. The sequencing input was PBMCs. Every receptor here comes from a human donor in good health (CMV status not recorded). Some clones in this sample may be carry-over from other donors' samples.

This rearrangement joins TRBV19 to TRBJ1-2; weak D call: TRBD1 (5 bases). V lost 4 bases and J lost 3, with 15 bases in between. Germline CDR1 and CDR2: LNHDA and SQIVND (reference sequence). This CDR3 is built from 15 residues. The CDR3 protein is CASSKRTRQDYGYTF. In nucleotides, the CDR3 is TGTGCCAGTAGTAAAAGGACAAGGCAGGACTATGGCTACACCTTC.

This clonotype was found a few times. The chain couples TRBV30 to TRBJ2-7; TRBD2 might be the D (5 bases). V lost 0 bases, J lost 6 bases, and 18 bases lay in between. Germline V gene lookup returns CDR1 GTSNPN and CDR2 SVGIG (reference sequence). The CDR3 spans 15 residues. The CDR3 DNA is TGTGCCTGGAGTGTACGGGATCTGAACAAGCGCGAGCAGTACTTC. Its translation: CAWSVRDLNKREQYF.

At least ten counts were recorded for this clonotype. This chain joins TRBV27 and TRBJ1-5; the match to TRBD1 covers 7 bases. The ends lost 5 bases at V and 4 bases at J; junction bases unmatched: 2. CDR1 MNHEY and CDR2 SMNVEV come from the germline V gene (reference sequence). The CDR3 runs to 13 residues. CDR3 region: CASSPTGNQPQHF. For the CDR3, the DNA is TGTGCCAGCAGTCCGACAGGGAATCAGCCCCAGCATTTT.

This clonotype was observed at least ten times. The J gene is TRBJ1-5, the V gene TRBV30, with unresolved D. Trimming cost V 5 bases and J 2 bases, with 10 bases left between them. This CDR3 comprises 13 residues. CDR1 GTSNPN and CDR2 SVGIG come from the germline V gene (reference sequence). CDR3 region: CAWSPHRNQPQHF. The CDR3 coding sequence is TGTGCCTGGTCGCCGCACCGCAATCAGCCCCAGCATTTT.

This chain links TRBV27 with TRBJ2-1; 14 bases align to TRBD2. Germline-derived CDR1 and CDR2 are MNHEY and SMNVEV (reference sequence). Trimming removed 9 bases from V and 7 bases from J; junction bases left unmatched: 11. CDR3 length: 16 amino acids. The CDR3 is CARGTSGSRGRNEQFF. The CDR3 DNA reads TGTGCCAGGGGGACTAGCGGGAGTCGGGGTCGGAATGAGCAGTTCTTC.

This clonotype was counted only a few times. The J gene is TRBJ2-6, the V gene TRBV5-1, with 9 bases aligning to TRBD1. CDR3 size: 18 residues. V was clipped by 0 bases and J by 0 bases; unmatched bases: 4. Germline CDR1 is SGHRS and CDR2 is YFSETQ. Here the CDR3 reads CASSLGPGQGSGANVLTF. CDR3 in DNA: TGCGCCAGCAGCTTGGGTCCGGGACAGGGCTCTGGGGCCAACGTCCTGACTTTC.

The chain carries TRBV12-3 or TRBV12-4 and TRBJ2-1, with 7 bases fitting TRBD2. V gave up 7 bases and J gave up 7 bases; unmatched junction bases: 10. This CDR3 is built from 14 residues. In DNA, the CDR3 is TGTGCCAGCAAAACCGGCGGGGGAAGGAATGAGCAGTTCTTC. Its translation is CASKTGGGRNEQFF.

This clonotype has ten or more counts. The J gene is TRBJ1-1, the V gene TRBV12-3 or TRBV12-4; unclear D gene. The V end was cut by 6 bases, the J end by 0 bases, with 14 bases between. This CDR3 region has 15 residues. CDR3 amino acids: CASRLRPTMNTEAFF. DNA for the CDR3: TGTGCCAGCAGACTCAGGCCTACTATGAACACTGAAGCTTTCTTT.

The chain carries TRBV4-3 and TRBJ2-5; D is undetermined. Trimming took 3 bases from V and 4 from J, leaving 12 bases between them. CDR3 length: 14 residues. Germline V lookup: CDR1 LGHNA, CDR2 YSLEER. CDR3 coding DNA: TGCGCCAGCAGCCAGAAACCCTATGGAGAGACCCAGTACTTC. It encodes CASSQKPYGETQYF.

V and J are TRBV27 and TRBJ2-7; 7 nucleotides agree with TRBD2. V was pared by 5 bases and J by 6 bases, with 16 bases of the junction left unmatched. The CDR3 is 16 amino acids. CDR1 and CDR2 (germline): MNHEY, SMNVEV (reference sequence). CDR3 protein: CASSKGRGRASFEQYF. The CDR3 coding sequence is TGTGCCAGCAGTAAGGGGAGAGGGAGGGCCTCGTTCGAGCAGTACTTC.

V is TRBV20-1 and J is TRBJ2-7, with 11 bases fitting TRBD1. The CDR3 sequence is 13 residues long. CDR1 DFQATT and CDR2 SNEGSKA come from the germline V gene (reference sequence). V lost 6 bases to trimming and J lost 6 bases; unmatched junction nucleotides: 7. CDR3 DNA sequence: TGCAGTGCGGCCGGGACAGGGGGGTCCGAGCAGTACTTC. Its translation is CSAAGTGGSEQYF.

This clonotype was counted at least ten times. This CDR3 is CASSPDRAMNTEAFF. The DNA for the CDR3 is TGTGCCAGCTCACCCGACAGGGCGATGAACACTGAAGCTTTCTTT. The chain carries TRBV18 and TRBJ1-1; 7 bases fit TRBD1. This CDR3 has 15 amino acids. The germline CDR1 and CDR2 sequences are KGHSH and LQKENI. The V gene end was trimmed by 3 bases and the J gene end by 0 bases; junction bases not matched to a gene: 4.

This clonotype turned up a few times. CDR3 coding DNA: TGTGCCAGCAGTTACCAGGGGGCGCCAGTCGAGCAGTACTTC. Translation: CASSYQGAPVEQYF. J is TRBJ2-7 and V is TRBV6-5; 8 bases map to TRBD1. CDR1 is MNHEY, CDR2 SVGAGI, per germline. The CDR3 runs 14 residues. V trimming: 2 bases; J trimming: 6 bases; junction bases outside the gene matches: 6.

This clonotype was counted a few times. This CDR3 is CASSPRSRGNEQFF. CDR3 DNA sequence: TGTGCCAGCTCACCGCGGTCCCGGGGCAATGAGCAGTTCTTC. The chain links TRBV18 to TRBJ2-1, with D possibly being TRBD2 (5 bases). The CDR3 runs to 14 residues. Germline values: CDR1 KGHSH, CDR2 LQKENI. V was pared by 3 bases and J by 6 bases, with 12 bases between. Supplemented by reference TRBV18 and TRBJ2-1, the full variable domain reads NAGVMQNPRHLVRRRGQEARLRCSPMKGHSHVYWYRQLPEEGLKFMVYLQKENIIDESGMPKERFSAEFPKEGPSILRIQQVVRGDSAAYFCASSPRSRGNEQFFGPGTRLTVL.

The chain combines TRBV12-3 or TRBV12-4 with TRBJ2-2; possibly TRBD2 for D (6 bases). The V gene lost 3 bases and the J gene lost 1 base, with 15 bases spanning the gap. This CDR3 has 17 residues. CDR3 residues: CASSLSPTRGNTGELFF. In DNA form, the CDR3 reads TGTGCCAGCAGTTTGTCGCCAACGCGGGGGAACACCGGGGAGCTGTTTTTT.

This clonotype was found a few times. The rearrangement uses TRBV27 and TRBJ1-1, with TRBD1 as a possible D gene (5 bases). The germline V gene encodes CDR1 MNHEY and CDR2 SMNVEV (reference sequence). Trimming left V 6 bases short and J 0 bases short, with 14 bases between. CDR3 length: 15 residues. The CDR3 sequence: CASRAPQGMNTEAFF. The CDR3 bases are TGTGCCAGCAGAGCTCCGCAGGGCATGAACACTGAAGCTTTCTTT.

The rearrangement links TRBV28 to TRBJ1-2; perhaps TRBD1 as D (5 bases). The CDR3 runs to 13 residues. Trimming pared 10 bases from V and 1 base from J, leaving 13 bases between. In germline, CDR1 is MDHEN, CDR2 SYDVKM. The DNA for the CDR3 is TGTGCCACCTGGGGGAGGAATAACTATGGCTACACCTTC. It codes for CATWGRNNYGYTF.